This T cell receptor (beta chain) emerged from a study of T cell responses to AZD1222 COVID-19 vaccine. Across the whole study: Second-dose recipients at about 4 or about 12 weeks were treated as one pooled group.

On this clone: Its antigen remains unidentified.

The CDR3 runs 19 residues. Germline-derived CDR1 and CDR2 are ENHRY and SYGVKD. V was pared by 4 bases and J by 4 bases, with 9 bases of the junction left unmatched. TCRdb keeps only in-frame clones here, not all; method: immunoSEQ multiplex PCR. This sample carries 100,000 to 150,000 clones, over 90% of them seen once, and the ten largest clones take about 5%. Overall study results and limits: Spike-specific TCR breadth and depth rose after two AZD1222 doses. Spike-wide coverage was observed for vaccine-associated CD4 TCRs, with dominant responses at 160-218 and 743-854.

The TCR comes from an adult in good health. The sequences come from peripheral blood, collected on day 0 of AZD1222 vaccination. The rearrangement joins TRBV10-3 to TRBJ2-2; 16 positions agree with TRBD2. Here the CDR3 reads CAISGGLAGGPSGTGELFF. CDR3 in DNA: TGTGCCATCAGTGGGGGACTAGCGGGAGGGCCTTCGGGCACCGGGGAGCTGTTTTTT.